A few counts support the clone carrying this T cell receptor (beta chain). The target antigen is unknown. The CDR3 is 12 amino acids. Germline CDR1 MGHRA, CDR2 YSYEKL. The ends were cut back, 3 bases at V and 7 bases at J, with 6 bases in the middle. Sequencing of TCR beta drew on CD8+ and CD4+ T cells from blood. This specimen comes from a study of CD8 T cells in Susac syndrome. About 0.45 to 1 ug RNA was reverse transcribed with random hexamers. TCRdb called the immunoSEQ multiplex PCR reads again in MiXCR, with one record for every CDR3 protein. In the table there are about 120,000 distinct CDR3 sequences, 92% of which are singletons. Whole-study findings and limits: The study recognized that the number of individuals in its TCR sequencing and HLA analysis was relatively small.

This TCR came from a human donor in good health. Sample: CD4+ T cells from PBMCs. This chain joins TRBV4-1 and TRBJ2-2; the D is unclear. CDR3 coding DNA: TGCGCCAGCAGCCAGGATGTCGGGGAGCTGTTTTTT. Amino acids: CASSQDVGELFF.